Listed below are T cell receptor beta chains from one sample, sequenced in a study of T cell changes during pregnancy in multiple sclerosis. Data came from immunoSEQ multiplex PCR; TCRdb stores just in-frame clones and leaves some out. The repertoire holds 40,000 or so clones, with around 92% as singletons. The sample in question was CD8+ T cells from peripheral blood mononuclear cells, obtained after pregnancy. These receptors were taken from a female donor with multiple sclerosis, enrolled in a pregnancy study. Both conserved end residues are part of each CDR3. The D gene is left open where the match is weak. Rows give clone size only sometimes, using once, few, many, or a class for an expanded clone.

v_gene	d_gene	abundance	j_gene	CDR3aa	CDR3nt
TRBV7-9	TRBD2	.	TRBJ2-3	CASSSDSGKSTDTQYF	TGTGCCAGCAGCTCCGACAGCGGGAAAAGCACAGATACGCAGTATTTT
TRBV28	.	.	TRBJ2-3	CATLSDTQYF	TGTGCCACCCTCTCAGATACGCAGTATTTT
TRBV28	TRBD1	.	TRBJ1-1	CASKNTRTGRNGEAFF	TGTGCCAGCAAAAATACCAGGACAGGGAGGAACGGTGAAGCTTTCTTT
TRBV5-1	TRBD2	.	TRBJ2-3	CASSLFGRDTDTQYF	TGCGCCAGCAGCTTGTTCGGGAGGGACACAGATACGCAGTATTTT
TRBV9	.	.	TRBJ2-3	CASNPTVSTDTQYF	TGTGCCAGCAATCCGACAGTTAGCACAGATACGCAGTATTTT
TRBV7-8	.	.	TRBJ2-7	CASTPGIYEQYF	TGTGCCAGCACACCAGGGATCTACGAGCAGTACTTC
TRBV7-9	TRBD2	once	TRBJ2-3	CASSLGASSGFSTDTQYF	TGTGCCAGCAGCTTAGGGGCGTCTAGCGGATTTAGCACAGATACGCAGTATTTT
TRBV7-2	.	.	TRBJ1-2	CASSLDFPDGYTF	TGTGCCAGCAGCTTAGATTTTCCAGATGGCTACACCTTC
TRBV9	TRBD1	once	TRBJ1-5	CASSGTGDPNQPQHF	TGTGCCAGCAGCGGGACAGGGGATCCAAATCAGCCCCAGCATTTT
TRBV6-1	.	.	TRBJ2-7	CASSGTDPPYEQYF	TGTGCCAGCAGTGGGACAGACCCTCCTTACGAGCAGTACTTC
TRBV18	.	few	TRBJ2-1	CASSGGGSYYNEQFF	TGTGCCAGCTCTGGCGGCGGGTCTTACTACAATGAGCAGTTCTTC
TRBV30	TRBD2	.	TRBJ2-1	CAWSGLAGSRGSYNEQFF	TGTGCCTGGAGTGGACTAGCGGGGAGTCGAGGCTCCTACAATGAGCAGTTCTTC
TRBV6-4	.	.	TRBJ2-5	CASREGDRTETQYF	TGTGCCAGCAGAGAGGGGGACCGTACGGAGACCCAGTACTTC
TRBV6-6	.	once	TRBJ2-2	CASSPGENTGELFF	TGTGCCAGCAGCCCCGGGGAGAACACCGGGGAGCTGTTTTTT
TRBV27	.	.	TRBJ1-5	CASSFNSNQPQHF	TGTGCCAGCAGTTTTAATAGCAATCAGCCCCAGCATTTT
TRBV9	TRBD2	.	TRBJ2-1	CASSVGIAGGAFSYNEQFF	TGTGCCAGCAGCGTAGGGATAGCGGGAGGTGCTTTCTCCTACAATGAGCAGTTCTTC
TRBV13	.	.	TRBJ1-1	CASSLRVRNTEAFF	TGTGCCAGCAGCTTACGGGTGCGGAACACTGAAGCTTTCTTT
TRBV19	.	.	TRBJ1-1	CASSISRGTEAFF	TGTGCCAGTAGTATCTCCAGGGGTACTGAAGCTTTCTTT
TRBV4-1	.	.	TRBJ1-1	CASSQDRPGSTEAFF	TGCGCCAGCAGCCAAGACCGGCCGGGGAGCACTGAAGCTTTCTTT
TRBV7-9	.	.	TRBJ1-1	CASSSPDSLNTEAFF	TGTGCCAGCAGCTCCCCGGACAGCCTGAACACTGAAGCTTTCTTT
TRBV7-9	.	.	TRBJ2-2	CASSLARTMNTGELFF	TGTGCCAGCAGCTTAGCGAGGACAATGAACACCGGGGAGCTGTTTTTT
TRBV5-5	.	.	TRBJ1-2	CASSLSGTGNYGYTF	TGTGCCAGCAGCTTGAGCGGTACAGGGAACTATGGCTACACCTTC
TRBV19	.	.	TRBJ1-5	CASKRQNSNQPQHF	TGTGCCAGTAAGCGGCAGAATAGCAATCAGCCCCAGCATTTT
TRBV6-6	.	.	TRBJ2-5	CASRPGGAEVETQYF	TGTGCCAGCAGGCCCGGGGGTGCGGAGGTGGAGACCCAGTACTTC
TRBV6-7	TRBD2	.	TRBJ2-5	CASRGGQETQYF	TGTGCCAGCAGGGGGGGGCAAGAGACCCAGTACTTC
TRBV27	TRBD2	.	TRBJ2-5	CASSLGVTAGGPETQYF	TGTGCCAGCAGCTTGGGCGTGACAGCGGGGGGGCCGGAGACCCAGTACTTC
TRBV25-1	.	.	TRBJ2-7	CASSEGGREQYF	TGTGCCAGCAGTGAAGGAGGGCGCGAGCAGTACTTC
TRBV6-5	.	once	TRBJ1-2	CASSYGPLDYGYTF	TGTGCCAGCAGTTACGGCCCCCTAGACTATGGCTACACCTTC
TRBV5-6	.	.	TRBJ1-1	CASSLGGGNTEAFF	TGTGCCAGCAGCCTAGGCGGGGGGAACACTGAAGCTTTCTTT
TRBV6-5	.	.	TRBJ1-2	CASSSKRILYGYTF	TGTGCCAGCAGCTCCAAGAGGATACTGTATGGCTACACCTTC
TRBV6-1	.	.	TRBJ2-1	CASSLGPNRGTFF	TGTGCCAGCAGTCTGGGACCTAACCGGGGGACGTTCTTC
TRBV18	TRBD1	large	TRBJ1-5	CASSLFRQGSSNQPQHF	TGTGCCAGCTCACTCTTCAGACAGGGCTCTAGCAATCAGCCCCAGCATTTT
TRBV11-1	.	.	TRBJ2-2	CASSLHRTHAGTGELFF	TGTGCCAGCAGTTTACACAGGACCCACGCCGGGACCGGGGAGCTGTTTTTT
TRBV28	TRBD1	.	TRBJ1-4	CASSPTGRSNEKLFF	TGTGCCAGCAGCCCGACAGGGCGGTCCAATGAAAAACTGTTTTTT
TRBV9	TRBD1	.	TRBJ2-5	CASSARTGGQETQYF	TGTGCCAGCAGCGCCCGGACAGGGGGGCAAGAGACCCAGTACTTC
TRBV6-5	.	once	TRBJ1-1	CASSYSIAANTEAFF	TGTGCCAGCAGTTACTCGATTGCGGCTAACACTGAAGCTTTCTTT
TRBV27	.	.	TRBJ2-1	CASSLGTPSYNEQFF	TGTGCCAGCAGTTTAGGGACTCCATCCTACAATGAGCAGTTCTTC
TRBV28	TRBD1	.	TRBJ2-1	CASRTARHRGEGIENEQFF	TGTGCCAGCAGGACCGCGCGACACAGGGGAGAGGGTATAGAGAATGAGCAGTTCTTC
TRBV5-1	TRBD1	once	TRBJ2-2	CANHPRTGNTGELFF	TGCGCCAACCATCCCCGGACAGGGAACACCGGGGAGCTGTTTTTT
TRBV2	TRBD1	.	TRBJ2-5	CASSSRDRVIKETQYF	TGTGCCAGCAGCAGCCGGGACAGGGTAATCAAAGAGACCCAGTACTTC
TRBV7-2	.	.	TRBJ1-1	CASSLANGNTEAFF	TGTGCCAGCAGCTTAGCTAACGGGAACACTGAAGCTTTCTTT
TRBV27	TRBD2	.	TRBJ2-5	CASRSGTSMKTQYF	TGTGCCAGCAGGTCCGGGACTAGCATGAAGACCCAGTACTTC
TRBV2	.	.	TRBJ1-5	CASSRGNQPQHF	TGTGCCAGCAGTCGAGGGAACCAGCCCCAGCATTTT
TRBV9	TRBD2	.	TRBJ2-1	CASSVEGKLAGDHEQFF	TGTGCCAGCAGCGTAGAGGGGAAATTAGCGGGGGATCATGAGCAGTTCTTC
TRBV27	TRBD2	.	TRBJ2-3	CASSGSGGAGDTQYF	TGTGCCAGCAGCGGGAGCGGGGGTGCCGGAGATACGCAGTATTTT
TRBV7-6	.	.	TRBJ2-1	CASSLGQGPRLF	TGTGCCAGCAGCTTAGGCCAGGGCCCTCGGCTCTTC
TRBV5-5	TRBD2	once	TRBJ2-1	CASSLGVAGGGNEQFF	TGTGCCAGCAGCTTGGGGGTAGCGGGGGGTGGCAATGAGCAGTTCTTC
TRBV4-1	.	.	TRBJ2-7	CASSQPRSSYEQYF	TGCGCCAGCAGCCAGCCGAGGAGCTCCTACGAGCAGTACTTC
TRBV29-1	TRBD1	.	TRBJ2-5	CSATTGGEETQYF	TGCAGCGCTACGACAGGGGGCGAAGAGACCCAGTACTTC
TRBV19	TRBD2	once	TRBJ2-7	CASSMASRLAGEGEQYF	TGTGCCAGTAGTATGGCCAGCCGACTAGCGGGAGAAGGTGAGCAGTACTTC
TRBV6-1	TRBD1	.	TRBJ2-7	CASSEGGQGIVSYEQYF	TGTGCCAGCAGTGAAGGGGGACAGGGAATAGTGTCCTACGAGCAGTACTTC
TRBV2	.	.	TRBJ1-5	CASSYSHSNQPQHF	TGTGCCAGCAGTTACAGCCATAGCAATCAGCCCCAGCATTTT
TRBV27	.	.	TRBJ1-5	CASSTNQGQPQHF	TGTGCCAGCAGTACAAACCAGGGACAGCCCCAGCATTTT
TRBV30	.	.	TRBJ2-2	CAWSVGEGDTGELFF	TGTGCCTGGAGTGTAGGGGAAGGGGACACCGGGGAGCTGTTTTTT
TRBV27	.	once	TRBJ2-3	CASSPTYTDTQYF	TGTGCCAGCAGTCCAACTTACACAGATACGCAGTATTTT
TRBV5-1	.	.	TRBJ2-7	CASSLAGASSYEQYF	TGCGCCAGCAGCTTAGCAGGGGCCAGCTCCTACGAGCAGTACTTC
TRBV27	TRBD2	.	TRBJ2-1	CASSPLASGGALYNEQFF	TGTGCCAGCAGTCCCCTAGCTAGCGGGGGGGCACTCTACAATGAGCAGTTCTTC
TRBV28	.	.	TRBJ2-7	CASSFESSYEQYF	TGTGCCAGCAGTTTCGAGAGCTCCTACGAGCAGTACTTC
TRBV9	TRBD1	.	TRBJ2-7	CASSLGDRRYEQYF	TGTGCCAGCAGCCTGGGGGACAGGCGGTACGAGCAGTACTTC
TRBV7-3	TRBD2	.	TRBJ2-1	CASSLRLAGGDEQFF	TGTGCCAGCAGCTTAAGACTAGCGGGGGGTGATGAGCAGTTCTTC